This T cell receptor beta chain stems from a study of early T cells in non-severe SARS-CoV-2 infection. Study summary: Investigators sequenced bulk RNA drawn from unsorted whole blood, and chains remained unpaired. Study-wide results and caveats: Missing private and CD4 specificities, VDJdb matching favored anti-spike CD8 responses.

The TCR library protocol was used to attach unique molecular identifiers. These identifiers were attached to individual cDNA molecules. TCRdb processed the 5' RACE reads anew with MiXCR; each CDR3 protein has one entry. The profile shows 60,000 or so distinct CDR3 sequences, roughly 13% of them singletons. The CDR3 extends over 12 amino acids. Between the trimmed V and J ends, which lost 2 bases and 8 bases, there was a span of 6 bases. CDR1 is KGHSH, CDR2 LQKENI, per germline. A few counts support this clonotype. Its target is unknown. Specimen: whole blood. The receptor was derived from an adult who was a healthcare worker with PCR-confirmed SARS-CoV-2 infection or an uninfected control (not recorded which). This chain uses TRBV18 with TRBJ1-4; D call uncertain. The CDR3 DNA reads TGTGCCAGCTCACCAAGTTCCGAAAAACTGTTTTTT. Residues: CASSPSSEKLFF.